This T cell receptor (beta chain) was sequenced in a study of cytomegalovirus exposure and HLA in healthy donors. Primers included in the PCR were 60 Vbeta and 13 Jbeta primers. Sequencing was performed with immunoSEQ multiplex PCR; in TCRdb, only in-frame clones are kept and a portion is missing. Of under 140,000 clones detected, around four fifths appear once; the ten largest clones hold around 2.9%. V shed 6 bases, J shed 3 bases, and the junction held 5 bases outside the gene matches. Germline assignment: CDR1 MDHEN and CDR2 SYDVKM. The CDR3 has 14 residues. The rearrangement links TRBV28 to TRBJ2-7, with 10 bases fitting TRBD1. Sequencing was performed on PBMCs. The sequence came from a woman aged 60-70 years in good health and CMV-seropositive. CDR3 sequence (DNA): TGTGCCAGCAGGGCCGGGACAGGGGTCTACGAGCAGTACTTC. Its translation: CASRAGTGVYEQYF.